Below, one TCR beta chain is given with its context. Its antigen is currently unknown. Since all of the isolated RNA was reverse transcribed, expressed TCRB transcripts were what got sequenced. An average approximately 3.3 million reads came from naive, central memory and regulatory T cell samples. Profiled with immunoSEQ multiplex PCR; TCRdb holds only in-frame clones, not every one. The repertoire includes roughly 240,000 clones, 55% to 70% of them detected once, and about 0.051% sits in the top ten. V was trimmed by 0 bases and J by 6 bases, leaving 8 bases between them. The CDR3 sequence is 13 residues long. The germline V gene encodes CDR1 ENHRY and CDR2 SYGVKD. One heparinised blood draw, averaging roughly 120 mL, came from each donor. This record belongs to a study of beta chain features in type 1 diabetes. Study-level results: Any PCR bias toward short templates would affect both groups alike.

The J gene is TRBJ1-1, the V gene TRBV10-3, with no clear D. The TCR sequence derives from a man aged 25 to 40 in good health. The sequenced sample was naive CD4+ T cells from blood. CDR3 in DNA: TGTGCCATCAGTGAGTCGACGAGGGCTGAAGCTTTCTTT. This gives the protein CAISESTRAEAFF.